Sequencing of this TCR beta chain was carried out in a study of patients and donors after allogeneic stem cell transplantation. In TCRdb, the RT-PCR reads were re-called with MiXCR into one record per CDR3 protein. The sample holds around 200,000 distinct CDR3 sequences, 35% to 45% seen once. Trimming took off 3 bases at V and 8 bases at J, with 11 bases between the two ends. CDR1 is MNHEY, CDR2 SMNVEV, per germline (reference sequence). The CDR3 is 13 amino acids. The chain recombines TRBV27 with TRBJ1-5, with D unresolved. The TCR originated in a human donor who was either an allogeneic HSCT recipient or a stem cell or donor lymphocyte infusion donor (not recorded which). It is not recorded whose cells these are; they may come from a transplant donor. The sample taken for sequencing was blood, either unsorted or a sorted T cell fraction (not recorded which). CDR3 DNA: TGTGCCAGCAGTTTCCGCCGGTTGGAGCCCCAGCATTTT. Translated: CASSFRRLEPQHF.